Listed below are T cell receptor beta chains from one sample, sequenced in a study of shared clonotypes between healthy human individuals. Produced via immunoSEQ multiplex PCR; TCRdb's table is partial and in-frame only. Of approximately 740,000 clones in the sample, 74% were seen once. Sequences were obtained from memory CD4+ T cells sorted from blood. These receptor sequences come from a woman between 25 and 40 years old in good health. The CDR3 runs from the conserved cysteine through the conserved F or W. Fields, in order: V gene, D gene, J gene, clone size, CDR3 protein, CDR3 DNA. A D gene is named only where the DNA matches it firmly. Some rows mark clone size as missing; the rest say once, few, many or name a class of expanded clone.

TRBV5-4	NA	TRBJ1-1	few	CASSLVREADAFF	TGTGCCAGCAGCTTGGTCAGGGAAGCTGACGCTTTCTTT
TRBV7-9	TRBD2	TRBJ2-7	once	CASSPSGNSYEQYF	TGTGCCAGCAGCCCTAGCGGGAACTCCTACGAGCAGTACTTC
TRBV11-1	TRBD2	TRBJ2-7	NA	CASSPLGTSGAMNEQYF	TGTGCCAGCAGCCCACTAGGGACTAGCGGGGCAATGAACGAGCAGTACTTC
TRBV2	NA	TRBJ2-2	NA	CASRTPRAGELFF	TGTGCCAGCAGGACTCCCAGGGCCGGGGAGCTGTTTTTT
TRBV5-1	TRBD1	TRBJ2-1	NA	CASSSDRVTYNEQFF	TGCGCCAGCAGCTCTGACAGGGTAACCTACAATGAGCAGTTCTTC
TRBV5-1	TRBD1	TRBJ2-7	few	CASSLGDRILYEQYF	TGCGCCAGCAGCTTGGGGGACAGGATACTCTACGAGCAGTACTTC
TRBV27	NA	TRBJ2-7	NA	CASSHDRNNGEQYF	TGTGCCAGCAGTCACGACAGGAACAACGGGGAGCAGTACTTC
TRBV6-5	NA	TRBJ2-5	NA	CASRRPSGEETQYF	TGTGCCAGCAGGAGGCCGTCGGGGGAAGAGACCCAGTACTTC
TRBV19	TRBD2	TRBJ2-7	NA	CASTGLAEGTYEQYF	TGTGCCAGTACCGGACTAGCGGAGGGCACCTACGAGCAGTACTTC
TRBV21-1	NA	TRBJ2-5	NA	CASSKWGDRAGETQYF	TGTGCCAGCAGCAAATGGGGGGACCGAGCTGGGGAGACCCAGTACTTC
TRBV7-7	NA	TRBJ2-1	NA	CASSSNVGGEQFF	TGTGCCAGCAGCTCTAATGTGGGGGGTGAGCAGTTCTTC
TRBV6-6	TRBD2	TRBJ2-5	few	CASSPQGLARETQYF	TGTGCCAGCAGTCCCCAAGGACTAGCGAGAGAGACCCAGTACTTC